The 5 T cell receptor beta chains below come from one sample, sequenced in a study of cytomegalovirus exposure and HLA in healthy donors (dated by TCRdb to between 2016 and 2019). Libraries were constructed by the immunoSEQ multiplex PCR assay. For the multiplex PCR, a mixture combining 60 forward primers for TCR Vbeta segments and 13 reverse primers for TCR Jbeta segments was used. TCRdb re-hosts the immuneACCESS table, in-frame sequences only. Its copies lack some clones; in the studies checked, an unresolved V gene accounts for under half of them, and the cause for the rest is not known. The sample includes hundreds of thousands of clones, with approximately 80% observed a single time. The ten largest clones capture roughly 0.7% of the sample. The specimen was PBMCs. The receptors shown here come from a boy between 2 and 15 years old in good health and CMV-seronegative.

J is TRBJ2-4 and V is TRBV6-1, with TRBD2 matching over 8 bases. Germline V gives CDR1 MNHNS, CDR2 SASEGT. V gave up 9 bases and J gave up 8 bases; unmatched junction bases: 12. This CDR3 contains 14 residues. In DNA, the CDR3 is TGTGCCAGTTATAGCGGGGAGAGCGGGGACATTCAGTACTTC. This codes for CASYSGESGDIQYF.

The V and J genes are TRBV28 and TRBJ2-6, with D perhaps matching TRBD1 (6 bases). The germline CDR1 and CDR2 sequences are MDHEN and SYDVKM. V lost 8 bases and J 2 bases, leaving 13 bases between the germline ends. This CDR3 comprises 15 residues. The CDR3 nucleotides read TGTGCCAGCCGGGACACATACCCTGGGGCCAACGTCCTGACTTTC. Its protein is CASRDTYPGANVLTF.

The rearrangement joins TRBV19 to TRBJ2-1; a weak D match, TRBD2 (5 bases). The germline V and J ends were trimmed by 3 bases and 5 bases, with 14 bases remaining between them. The CDR3 covers 15 residues. In germline, CDR1 is LNHDA, CDR2 SQIVND (reference sequence). In DNA, the CDR3 is TGTGCCAGTAGTATGGCGGAAACCGGGAACAATGAGCAGTTCTTC. This codes for CASSMAETGNNEQFF.

The rearrangement joins TRBV4-2 to TRBJ2-5; no clear D gene. The CDR3 runs 12 residues. V was shortened by 1 base and J by 4 bases, with 4 bases between the two germline ends. Germline CDR1 is LGHNA and CDR2 is YNFKEQ. The DNA of the CDR3 is TGTGCCAGCAGCCAAGGAGCAGAGACCCAGTACTTC. It is translated as CASSQGAETQYF.

The V and J genes are TRBV12-2 and TRBJ1-1. TRBV12-2 is described as a pseudogene. The CDR3 covers 13 residues. The chain's CDR3 is CASRPPQRTEAFF. The CDR3 DNA is TGTGCAAGTCGCCCCCCTCAGAGGACTGAAGCTTTCTTT.